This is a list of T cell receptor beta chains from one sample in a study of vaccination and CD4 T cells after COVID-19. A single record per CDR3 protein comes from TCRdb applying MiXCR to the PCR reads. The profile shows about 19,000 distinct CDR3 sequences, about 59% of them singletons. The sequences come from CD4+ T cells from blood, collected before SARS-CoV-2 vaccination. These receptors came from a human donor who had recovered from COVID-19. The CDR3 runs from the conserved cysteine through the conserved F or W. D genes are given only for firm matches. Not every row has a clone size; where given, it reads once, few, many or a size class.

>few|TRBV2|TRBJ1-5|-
CASKDSNQPQHF
TGTGCCAGCAAGGACAGCAATCAGCCCCAGCATTTT
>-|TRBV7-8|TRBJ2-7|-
CASSLGGTQEQYF
TGTGCCAGCAGCTTAGGTGGGACTCAGGAGCAGTACTTC
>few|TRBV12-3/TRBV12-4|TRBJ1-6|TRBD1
CASSPDGTGRSPLHF
TGTGCCAGCAGTCCAGATGGGACAGGGCGCTCACCCCTCCACTTT
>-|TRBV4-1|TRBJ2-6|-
CASSQGGLGSSGANVLTF
TGCGCCAGCAGCCAAGGAGGGCTCGGCAGCTCTGGGGCCAACGTCCTGACTTTC
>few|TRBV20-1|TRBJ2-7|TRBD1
CSARPDRSDYEQYF
TGCAGTGCTAGGCCGGACAGGAGTGACTACGAGCAGTACTTC
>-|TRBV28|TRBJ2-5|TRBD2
CASSFSGTISGSGETQYF
TGTGCCAGCAGTTTTAGCGGCACGATAAGCGGGAGTGGTGAGACCCAGTACTTC
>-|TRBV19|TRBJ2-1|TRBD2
CASRGLAGGLEQFF
TGTGCCAGTAGGGGACTAGCGGGAGGACTCGAGCAGTTCTTC
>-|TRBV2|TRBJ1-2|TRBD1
CASRRTGGNYGYTF
TGTGCCAGCAGGAGGACAGGGGGCAACTATGGCTACACCTTC
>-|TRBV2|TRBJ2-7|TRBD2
CAGKSGRALDEQYF
TGTGCCGGTAAAAGCGGGAGGGCCCTCGACGAGCAGTACTTC
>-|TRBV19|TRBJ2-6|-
CASTLTALAGANVLTF
TGTGCCAGTACTCTGACCGCCTTAGCTGGGGCCAACGTCCTGACTTTC
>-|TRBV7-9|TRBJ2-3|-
CASSRTDSGNTQYF
TGTGCCAGCAGCCGAACCGACAGTGGAAATACGCAGTATTTT
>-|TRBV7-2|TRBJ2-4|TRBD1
CASSLGQGADIQYF
TGTGCCAGCAGCTTAGGACAGGGGGCGGACATTCAGTACTTC
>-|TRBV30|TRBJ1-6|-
CAWGQNYNSPLHF
TGTGCCTGGGGGCAAAATTATAATTCACCCCTCCACTTT
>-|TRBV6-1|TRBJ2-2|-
CASSRARDTGELFF
TGTGCCAGCAGCAGGGCCCGGGACACCGGGGAGCTGTTTTTT
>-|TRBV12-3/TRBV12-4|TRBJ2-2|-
CASSNHGANTGELFF
TGTGCCAGCTCCAATCACGGCGCGAACACCGGGGAGCTGTTTTTT
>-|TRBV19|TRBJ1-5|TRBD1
CASRPQGVMGNQPQHF
TGTGCCAGTAGACCCCAGGGGGTTATGGGCAATCAGCCCCAGCATTTT
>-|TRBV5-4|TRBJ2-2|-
CASSLRGAPSSGELFF
TGTGCCAGCAGCTTGAGGGGGGCCCCATCTTCCGGGGAGCTGTTTTTT
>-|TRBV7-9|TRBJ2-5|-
CASSSAGETQYF
TGTGCCAGCAGCTCGGCGGGAGAGACCCAGTACTTC
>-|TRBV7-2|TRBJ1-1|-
CASSLNRETEAFF
TGTGCCAGCAGCTTGAACAGGGAAACTGAAGCTTTCTTT
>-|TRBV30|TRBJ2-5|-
CAWSHQETQYF
TGTGCCTGGAGTCACCAAGAGACCCAGTACTTC
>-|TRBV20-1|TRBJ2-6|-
CSARSETGTGANVLTF
TGCAGTGCTAGAAGTGAAACTGGGACTGGGGCCAACGTCCTGACTTTC
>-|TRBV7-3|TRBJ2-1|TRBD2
CASSAGTNNEQFF
TGTGCCAGCAGCGCCGGGACTAACAATGAGCAGTTCTTC
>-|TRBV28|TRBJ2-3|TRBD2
CASSTLFKREADTDTQYF
TGTGCCAGCAGTACACTATTTAAGCGGGAGGCCGACACAGATACGCAGTATTTT
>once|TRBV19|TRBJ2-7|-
CASSIKSGPGSYEQYF
TGTGCCAGTAGTATAAAATCAGGCCCCGGGTCCTACGAGCAGTACTTC
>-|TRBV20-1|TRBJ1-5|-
CSASFQLDQPQHF
TGCAGTGCTAGTTTTCAGTTAGATCAGCCCCAGCATTTT
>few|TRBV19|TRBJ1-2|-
CASSIEGRRGYTF
TGTGCCAGTAGTATCGAGGGACGGCGTGGCTACACCTTC
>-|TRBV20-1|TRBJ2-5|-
CSARTAQETQYF
TGCAGTGCCCGCACTGCTCAGGAGACCCAGTACTTC
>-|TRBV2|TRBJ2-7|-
CASSGDMYYEQYF
TGTGCCAGCAGTGGGGACATGTACTACGAGCAGTACTTC
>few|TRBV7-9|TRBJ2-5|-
CASSLVGETQYF
TGTGCCAGCAGCCTAGTTGGAGAGACCCAGTACTTC
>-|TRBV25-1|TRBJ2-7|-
CASSEGWDGRYEQYF
TGTGCCAGCAGTGAAGGTTGGGATGGTAGGTACGAGCAGTACTTC
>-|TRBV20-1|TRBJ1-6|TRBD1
CSATRDRGQNSPLHF
TGCAGTGCTACCCGCGATAGGGGGCAAAATTCACCCCTCCACTTT
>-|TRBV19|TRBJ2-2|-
CASQLVGRTGELFF
TGTGCCAGCCAATTAGTAGGACGCACCGGGGAGCTGTTTTTT
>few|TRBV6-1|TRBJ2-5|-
CASSERSDGRETQYF
TGTGCCAGCAGTGAACGGAGTGACGGTCGGGAGACCCAGTACTTC
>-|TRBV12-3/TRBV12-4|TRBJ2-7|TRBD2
CASSHGGASGYEQYF
TGTGCCAGCAGCCACGGAGGGGCTAGCGGCTACGAGCAGTACTTC
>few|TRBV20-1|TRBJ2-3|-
CSAREAGKGTDTQYF
TGCAGTGCTAGAGAAGCGGGCAAGGGCACAGATACGCAGTATTTT
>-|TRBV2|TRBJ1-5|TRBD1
CASRLAGTGGGIMHF
TGTGCCAGCAGGTTGGCCGGGACAGGGGGCGGAATAATGCATTTT
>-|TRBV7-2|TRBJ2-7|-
CASSLGLQTTYEQYF
TGTGCCAGCAGCTTGGGACTCCAAACCACCTACGAGCAGTACTTC
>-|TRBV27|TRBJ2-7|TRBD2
CASSSGGSFPYF
TGTGCCAGCAGTTCGGGAGGGAGCTTCCCGTACTTC
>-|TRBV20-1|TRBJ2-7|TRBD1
CSARFGQGASYEQYF
TGCAGTGCTAGATTTGGACAGGGGGCTTCCTACGAGCAGTACTTC
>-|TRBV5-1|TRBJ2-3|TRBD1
CASMKGQDTDTQYF
TGCGCCAGCATGAAAGGACAGGACACAGATACGCAGTATTTT
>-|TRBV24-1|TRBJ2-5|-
CATKGIGETQYF
TGTGCCACCAAAGGGATCGGGGAGACCCAGTACTTC
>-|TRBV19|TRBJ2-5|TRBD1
CASSLGQGETQYF
TGTGCCAGTAGCTTGGGACAGGGGGAGACCCAGTACTTC
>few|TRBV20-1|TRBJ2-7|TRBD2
CSARASGTTYEQYF
TGCAGTGCTAGGGCTAGCGGGACGACCTACGAGCAGTACTTC
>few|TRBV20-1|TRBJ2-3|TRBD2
CSATRLAGLTDTQYF
TGCAGTGCTACCAGACTAGCGGGTCTCACAGATACGCAGTATTTT
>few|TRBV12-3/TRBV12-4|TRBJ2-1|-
CAIVLGAHEQFF
TGTGCCATCGTGCTAGGGGCACATGAGCAGTTCTTC
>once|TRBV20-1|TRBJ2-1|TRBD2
CSAFGRAYNEQFF
TGCAGTGCTTTCGGGAGGGCCTACAATGAGCAGTTCTTC
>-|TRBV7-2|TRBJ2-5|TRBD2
CASKLAAVQETQYF
TGTGCCAGCAAACTAGCGGCAGTCCAAGAGACCCAGTACTTC
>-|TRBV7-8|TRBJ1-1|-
CASSLDGAGYGEAFF
TGTGCCAGCAGCTTAGATGGGGCAGGGTACGGTGAAGCTTTCTTT
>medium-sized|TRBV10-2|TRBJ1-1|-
CASSERYSNTEAFF
TGCGCCAGCAGTGAACGGTACTCAAACACTGAAGCTTTCTTT
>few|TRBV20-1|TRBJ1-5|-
CSASRVANNQPQHF
TGCAGTGCTAGTCGGGTGGCCAACAATCAGCCCCAGCATTTT
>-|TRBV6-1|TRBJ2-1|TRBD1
CACRGLGNEQFF
TGTGCCTGCAGGGGGCTCGGGAATGAGCAGTTCTTC
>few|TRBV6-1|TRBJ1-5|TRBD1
CASKPDRDYQPQHF
TGTGCCAGCAAACCAGACAGGGATTATCAGCCCCAGCATTTT
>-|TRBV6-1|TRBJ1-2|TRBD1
CASKGQGASGYTF
TGTGCCAGCAAGGGACAGGGGGCGAGTGGCTACACCTTC
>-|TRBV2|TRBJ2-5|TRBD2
CAGASGRIQETQYF
TGTGCCGGTGCTAGCGGGAGGATCCAAGAGACCCAGTACTTC
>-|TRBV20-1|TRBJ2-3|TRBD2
CSASISGSYTQYF
TGCAGTGCTAGTATTAGCGGGAGTTATACGCAGTATTTT
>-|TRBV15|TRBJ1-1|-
CATSLPYQAGMNTEAFF
TGTGCCACCAGCCTACCCTATCAGGCAGGGATGAACACTGAAGCTTTCTTT
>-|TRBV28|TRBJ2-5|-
CASGRTFQETQYF
TGTGCCAGCGGAAGGACATTTCAAGAGACCCAGTACTTC
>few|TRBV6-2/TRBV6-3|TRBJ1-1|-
CASTKPGSLGTEAFF
TGTGCCAGCACCAAGCCCGGGAGTTTGGGCACTGAAGCTTTCTTT